The clone carrying this T cell receptor (beta chain) has ten or more counts. This sample is drawn from a study of CD8 T cells in ankylosing spondylitis. Quantitative 5'-RACE with molecular barcodes was used to make the TCR beta libraries. MiXCR was run by TCRdb on the 5' RACE reads, yielding one entry per CDR3 protein. The repertoire holds 200,000 to 250,000 distinct CDR3 sequences, with approximately 24% as singletons. Trimming took 0 bases from V and 13 from J; bases not matched to a gene: 11. Per germline, CDR1 LGHNA and CDR2 YNFKEQ. The CDR3 runs 14 residues. The sequence derives from a male donor with ankylosing spondylitis or in good health (not recorded which). Sample: blood, either unsorted or a sorted T cell fraction (not recorded which). V is TRBV4-2 and J is TRBJ2-5; 7 bases align to TRBD1. The CDR3 nucleotides are TGTGCCAGCAGCCAAGAGGAGAGAGGGGGCCGCTTGTACTTC. It is translated as CASSQEERGGRLYF.